Listed here are 18 T cell receptor beta chains from one sample, sequenced in a study of shared clonotypes between healthy human individuals. Method: immunoSEQ multiplex PCR; TCRdb's copy keeps in-frame clones and lacks some. The profile shows around 1.1 million clones, about 84% of them singletons. The specimen sequenced was memory CD4+ T cells from PBMCs. The subset denotes: CD45RA-negative fraction. The receptors stem from a man in his late teens or twenties in good health. Some clones in this sample may be carry-over from other donors' samples.

Concerning this clone: This may arise from a read error, as a much more abundant clone is one base away. The V gene is TRBV28, the J gene TRBJ1-1; D perhaps matches TRBD1 (6 bases). The germline gives CDR1 MDHEN, CDR2 SYDVKM. With 5 bases removed from V and 4 bases from J, the gap between germline ends came to 11 bases. This CDR3 region has 13 residues. The CDR3 loop is CASSVQGTTEAFF. The CDR3 DNA follows: TGTGCCAGCAGTGTCCAGGGGACCACTGAAGCTTTCTTT.

The V and J genes are TRBV11-2 and TRBJ1-2; D may be TRBD1 (5 bases). Trimming left V 6 bases short and J 3 bases short, with 11 bases between. The CDR3 covers 13 residues. Germline CDR1 is SGHAT and CDR2 is FQNNGV. CDR3 coding DNA: TGTGCCAGCAGTCGGGGGACTCACTATGGCTACACCTTC. This sequence encodes CASSRGTHYGYTF.

This chain links TRBV30 with TRBJ2-7; 12 bases are shared with TRBD1. CDR1 and CDR2 (germline): GTSNPN, SVGIG (reference sequence). Germline trimming cut 4 bases from V and 3 bases from J; bases unmatched to any gene: 4. The CDR3 sequence is 14 residues long. The CDR3: CAWTRDRGLYEQYF. CDR3 DNA: TGTGCCTGGACCCGGGACAGGGGGCTCTACGAGCAGTACTTC.

The chain carries TRBV11-2 and TRBJ2-7; D unclear. Germline V gives CDR1 SGHAT, CDR2 FQNNGV. This CDR3 comprises 13 residues. V lost 2 bases and J lost 5, with 10 bases in between. The DNA of the CDR3 is TGTGCCAGCAGCTTACTTAATTTTGACGAGCAGTACTTC. As protein: CASSLLNFDEQYF.

V usage is TRBV5-1 and J usage is TRBJ2-1; TRBD2 is a possible D gene (6 bases). The CDR3 has 15 residues. Trimming left V 2 bases short and J 8 bases short, with 17 bases between. Germline V gives CDR1 SGHRS, CDR2 YFSETQ. The CDR3 loop is CASSFRDSVLDEQFF. The CDR3, as DNA: TGCGCCAGCAGCTTCCGGGACTCGGTATTAGATGAGCAGTTCTTC.

This sequence joins TRBV5-1 and TRBJ1-3, with no clear D. The length of the CDR3 is 17 residues. Germline V lookup: CDR1 SGHRS, CDR2 YFSETQ. The V and J ends lost 4 bases and 0 bases respectively, with 17 bases between them. CDR3 nucleotide sequence: TGCGCCAGCAGCCCTCCAGAGACGGGCGGCTCTGGAAACACCATATATTTT. As protein: CASSPPETGGSGNTIYF. The full variable domain, rest sourced from reference TRBV5-1 and TRBJ1-3, is KAGVTQTPRYLIKTRGQQVTLSCSPISGHRSVSWYQQTPGQGLQFLFEYFSETQRNKGNFPGRFSGRQFSNSRSEMNVSTLELGDSALYLCASSPPETGGSGNTIYFGEGSWLTVV.

Concerning this clone itself: Other DNA sequences within the sample encode an identical CDR3. V gene TRBV2 combines with J gene TRBJ1-5; the D gene is possibly TRBD1 (5 bases). With 6 bases removed from V and 7 bases from J, the gap between germline ends came to 13 bases. CDR1 and CDR2 (germline): SNHLY, FYNNEI. The CDR3 length is 13 residues. CDR3 coding DNA: TGTGCCAGCAGCGTTCAGGGAGGACAGCCCCAGCATTTT. It codes for CASSVQGGQPQHF.

This clone was picked up many times. The CDR3 bases are TGCAGTGCTACTGGGCTGGAGACCCAGTACTTC. It encodes CSATGLETQYF. The chain links TRBV20-1 to TRBJ2-5; unclear D gene. The CDR3 is 11 residues long. V lost 4 bases, J lost 5 bases, and 8 bases lay in between. CDR1 DFQATT and CDR2 SNEGSKA come from the germline V gene (reference sequence).

This chain links TRBV7-2 with TRBJ1-3, with D tentatively TRBD1 (5 bases). The CDR3 runs 15 residues. V shed 1 base and J shed 4 bases, with 11 bases lying between them. Per the germline V gene, CDR1 is SGHTA and CDR2 is FQGNSA. CDR3 DNA: TGTGCCAGCAGCTTAGACGGGGGAGGCGGAAACACCATATATTTT. As protein: CASSLDGGGGNTIYF.

The gene calls are TRBV5-8 and TRBJ2-5; 7 bases align to TRBD1. Trimming cost V 0 bases and J 0 bases; bases outside gene matches: 5. The germline gives CDR1 SGHTS, CDR2 YDEGEE. The CDR3 has 16 amino acids. The CDR3 DNA reads TGTGCCAGCAGCTTGGTCAGGGGGACAGACCAAGAGACCCAGTACTTC. Protein sequence: CASSLVRGTDQETQYF.

The chain combines TRBV5-4 with TRBJ1-2; 10 positions match TRBD1. The CDR3 is 13 residues long. J was trimmed by 8 bases and V by 3 bases; bases with no gene match: 4. Per germline, CDR1 SGHNT and CDR2 YYREEE (reference sequence). CDR3 DNA sequence: TGTGCCAGCAGCTCCGGACAGGGGGACGGCTACACCTTC. As protein: CASSSGQGDGYTF.

The chain combines TRBV19 with TRBJ1-3; the D is unclear. The CDR3 loop spans 13 amino acids. Germline-derived CDR1 and CDR2 are LNHDA and SQIVND (reference sequence). V dropped 6 bases and J dropped 4 bases, with 10 bases sitting between them. DNA of the CDR3: TGTGCCAGTAGCCCGGAATCAGGAAACACCATATATTTT. Amino acid sequence: CASSPESGNTIYF.

The CDR3 sequence: CSVAPGVEEKLFF. CDR3 nucleotides: TGCAGCGTAGCGCCAGGGGTGGAAGAAAAACTGTTTTTT. The chain has TRBV29-1 and TRBJ1-4, with D possibly being TRBD1 (6 bases). V was cut by 6 bases and J by 8 bases, with 16 bases left in between. Germline V gives CDR1 SQVTM, CDR2 ANQGSEA. CDR3 size: 13 residues.

This clone was detected once. The V and J genes are TRBV6-1 and TRBJ2-1; 7 nucleotides match TRBD1. Per germline, CDR1 MNHNS and CDR2 SASEGT. The CDR3 runs to 14 residues. V lost 8 bases, J lost 0 bases, and 4 bases stayed unmatched. CDR3 nucleotide sequence: TGTGCCAGCCTAAGGGGGCCCTCCTACAATGAGCAGTTCTTC. This translates into CASLRGPSYNEQFF.

The V and J genes are TRBV27 and TRBJ2-7; 7 bases are a match to TRBD1. The CDR3 has 16 amino acids. The V segment lost 4 bases and the J segment 3 bases; nucleotides outside the gene matches: 12. The germline V gene encodes CDR1 MNHEY and CDR2 SMNVEV (reference sequence). The CDR3 region is CASSSGAGTVIYEQYF. The DNA of the CDR3 is TGTGCCAGCAGTTCAGGGGCCGGGACAGTGATCTACGAGCAGTACTTC.

In regard to this clone: Compared with germline, one end of the junction differs, possibly owing to a read error. The rearrangement uses TRBV19 and TRBJ2-6; D might be TRBD1 (5 bases). CDR3 length: 16 residues. The germline gives CDR1 LNHDA, CDR2 SQIVND (reference sequence). The CDR3 reads CASSKSRNSGADVLTF. The CDR3 coding sequence is TGTGCCAGTAGTAAGTCGCGGAACTCTGGGGCCGACGTCCTGACTTTC.

The CDR3 spells CASSYDSMNTEAFF. CDR3 DNA: TGTGCCAGCAGTTATGATAGCATGAACACTGAAGCTTTCTTT. V is TRBV6-6 and J is TRBJ1-1; D is ambiguous. Germline values: CDR1 MNHNY, CDR2 SVGAGI (reference sequence). With 3 bases removed from V and 0 bases from J, the gap between germline ends came to 8 bases. This CDR3 spans 14 amino acids.

The chain combines TRBV19 with TRBJ1-2; D may be TRBD1 (5 bases). Trimming shortened V by 5 bases and J by 4 bases, and 14 bases separated the two germline ends. The CDR3 length is 14 residues. CDR1 is LNHDA, CDR2 SQIVND, per germline (reference sequence). The CDR3: CASSPGTVGYGYTF. The CDR3 coding sequence is TGTGCCAGTAGTCCGGGGACCGTGGGCTATGGCTACACCTTC.